The clone carrying this TCR beta chain was observed a few times. The V gene's germline CDR1 is SGHRS and CDR2 YFSETQ. The CDR3 is made up of 14 amino acids. The trim removed 7 bases at V and 2 bases at J, leaving 4 bases unmatched. The data originate from a study of T-cell memory formation after mild COVID-19. MiXCR, applied by TCRdb to the 5' RACE reads, yields one record per CDR3 protein. The table lists 250,000 to 350,000 distinct CDR3 sequences, around 15% of them singletons. The sample taken for sequencing was PBMCs or a T cell subset sorted from them (not recorded which). The chain links TRBV5-1 to TRBJ2-5, with 11 bases aligning to TRBD1. This TCR came from a young man who had mild COVID-19 (a few samples of this study predate the infection). Cell type and time point are not known. CDR3 amino acids: CASGTGGRQETQYF. The CDR3 nucleotides are TGCGCCAGCGGGACAGGGGGGAGGCAAGAGACCCAGTACTTC.